The 14 T cell receptor beta chains below come from one sample, sequenced in a study of T cells in Graves' hyperthyroidism and ophthalmopathy. RNA transcripts were the template for amplifying TCR beta CDR3 regions. HTBI primers were the set used in a first-round RT-PCR of the TCR CDR3. Each CDR3 protein is one row after TCRdb ran MiXCR on the multiplex PCR reads. The sample carries fewer than 450,000 distinct CDR3 sequences, 15% recorded once. The specimen sequenced was blood. Receptor source: a woman aged 55-70 years with Graves' ophthalmopathy.

Worth noting for this clonotype: Given a much more abundant clone one base away, this may be a read error. CDR3 residues: CASSPHAGRQASGANVLTF. In DNA form, the CDR3 reads TGTGCCAGCAGTCCCCATGCGGGACGGCAAGCCTCTGGGGCCAACGTCCTGACTTTC. The V and J genes are TRBV28 and TRBJ2-6; D perhaps matches TRBD2 (6 bases). Germline CDR1 is MDHEN and CDR2 is SYDVKM. This CDR3 has 19 residues. Trimming pared 5 bases from V and 0 bases from J, leaving 20 bases between.

This sequence joins TRBV6-1 and TRBJ1-6; 8 positions match TRBD1. The V gene's germline CDR1 is MNHNS and CDR2 SASEGT. This CDR3 is 15 amino acids long. Trimming at V came to 1 base and at J to 10 bases, leaving 6 bases not matched to a gene. The CDR3 reads CASSEGDRMGSPLHF. The DNA of the CDR3 is TGTGCCAGCAGTGAAGGGGACAGGATGGGATCACCCCTCCACTTT.

In its sample, this clonotype was seen many times. V is TRBV6-1 and J is TRBJ2-3, with D unclear. The CDR3 runs to 14 residues. Between the trimmed V and J ends, which lost 5 bases and 1 base, there was a span of 10 bases. The germline V gene encodes CDR1 MNHNS and CDR2 SASEGT. CDR3 nucleotides: TGTGCCAGCAGTTATTCCGGAGGCACAGATACGCAGTATTTT. Translating gives CASSYSGGTDTQYF.

The chain uses TRBV9 and TRBJ2-2; no clear D gene. Germline lookup yields CDR1 SGDLS and CDR2 YYNGEE. CDR3 length equals 15 residues. Trimming removed 0 bases from V and 4 bases from J, with 10 bases in between. CDR3 sequence reads: CASSVDRYPTGELFF. In nucleotides, the CDR3 is TGTGCCAGCAGCGTAGACCGCTACCCCACCGGGGAGCTGTTTTTT.

This clonotype was found many times. The chain links TRBV24-1 to TRBJ2-7; D is perhaps TRBD2 (5 bases). The ends were cut back, 6 bases at V and 7 bases at J, with 12 bases in the middle. CDR1 and CDR2 from the germline V gene are KGHDR and SFDVKD. This CDR3 comprises 12 residues. For the CDR3, the DNA is TGTGCCACCAGTTCTCCTCCGGGGGAGCAGTACTTC. This codes for CATSSPPGEQYF.

In this sample, this clonotype turned up many times. The chain combines TRBV3-1 with TRBJ1-1; D ambiguous. V was shortened by 4 bases and J by 4 bases, with 16 bases between the two germline ends. Germline V gene lookup returns CDR1 LGHDT and CDR2 YNNKEL (reference sequence). The CDR3 is 15 residues long. The CDR3 nucleotides are TGTGCCAGCAGCCTTATCGGCAGTCAGGCCACTGAAGCTTTCTTT. Translated, it gives CASSLIGSQATEAFF.

This clonotype was seen many times. The gene calls are TRBV3-1 and TRBJ1-5; 8 bases line up with TRBD1. The V segment lost 1 base and the J segment 2 bases; nucleotides outside the gene matches: 4. This CDR3 has 16 residues. CDR1 and CDR2 from the germline V gene are LGHDT and YNNKEL (reference sequence). In DNA form, the CDR3 reads TGTGCCAGCAGCCAAGGAGGACAGGGCGGCAATCAGCCCCAGCATTTT. It encodes CASSQGGQGGNQPQHF.

The chain combines TRBV5-1 with TRBJ2-1, with TRBD2 matching over 9 bases. The trim removed 3 bases at V and 4 bases at J, leaving 5 bases unmatched. This CDR3 spans 15 amino acids. The germline gives CDR1 SGHRS, CDR2 YFSETQ. The CDR3 is CASSSGTSSYNEQFF. The DNA for the CDR3 is TGCGCCAGCAGCTCCGGGACTAGCTCATACAATGAGCAGTTCTTC.

This clonotype has ten or more counts. The V call is TRBV2, the J call TRBJ1-5; 10 bases line up with TRBD1. CDR3 length equals 15 residues. From germline, CDR1 is SNHLY and CDR2 FYNNEI. With 4 bases clipped from V and 3 bases from J, the junction kept 3 bases outside the gene matches. This CDR3 is CASSAGTGVNQPQHF. CDR3 DNA: TGTGCCAGCAGTGCTGGGACAGGGGTCAATCAGCCCCAGCATTTT. The full variable domain, completed using reference TRBV2 and TRBJ1-5, is EPEVTQTPSHQVTQMGQEVILRCVPISNHLYFYWYRQILGQKVEFLVSFYNNEISEKSEIFDDQFSVERPDGSNFTLKIRSTKLEDSAMYFCASSAGTGVNQPQHFGDGTRLSIL.

Many counts were recorded for this clonotype. The V gene is TRBV6-1, the J gene TRBJ1-5; 8 positions agree with TRBD1. V lost 6 bases, J lost 0 bases, and 4 bases stayed unmatched. The CDR3 is 15 amino acids. Germline loops: CDR1 MNHNS, CDR2 SASEGT. In DNA form, the CDR3 reads TGTGCCAGCAGCTCGACAGGGGATAGCAATCAGCCCCAGCATTTT. It specifies CASSSTGDSNQPQHF.

In regard to this clonotype: It is likely a read error, because the conserved phenylalanine at the end of the CDR3 is missing. The genes are TRBV6-1 and TRBJ2-7; 9 nucleotides line up with TRBD1. The CDR3 loop spans 14 amino acids. Germline V CDR1 and CDR2: MNHNS, SASEGT. After removal of 6 bases from V and 3 bases from J, the junction contained 6 bases not matched to a gene. CDR3 in amino acids: CASREQGAGYEQYL. The CDR3 region has the DNA TGTGCCAGCAGGGAACAGGGGGCCGGCTACGAGCAGTACCTC.

This clonotype turned up a few times. The genes are TRBV4-1 and TRBJ1-5; D possibly corresponds to TRBD1 (5 bases). This CDR3 spans 14 amino acids. V lost 1 base to trimming and J lost 5 bases, with 9 bases between them. The V gene's germline CDR1 is MGHRA and CDR2 YSYEKL. The chain's CDR3 is CASSQVQGDQPQHF. CDR3 nucleotides: TGCGCCAGCAGCCAAGTTCAGGGAGATCAGCCCCAGCATTTT.

This clonotype came up a few times. The V and J genes are TRBV2 and TRBJ1-5; 8 bases agree with TRBD1. The trim removed 8 bases at V and 7 bases at J, leaving 13 bases unmatched. This CDR3 spans 15 amino acids. Germline V CDR1 and CDR2: SNHLY, FYNNEI. The CDR3 nucleotides read TGTGCCAGCGGACAGGGCATCACCCCCAACCAGCCCCAGCATTTT. Translating it yields CASGQGITPNQPQHF.

This clonotype has more than one count but fewer than ten. This chain connects TRBV20-1 to TRBJ1-4; D unclear. The CDR3 consists of 16 residues. Looked up from germline, CDR1 is DFQATT and CDR2 is SNEGSKA (reference sequence). V was clipped by 2 bases and J by 7 bases, with 20 bases between them. CDR3 region: CSARIRRLSEGEKLFF. In nucleotides, the CDR3 is TGCAGTGCTAGAATACGCAGGCTTTCCGAGGGTGAAAAACTGTTTTTT.